The 23 T cell receptor beta chains reported below all come from one sample, sequenced in a study of T cells in women clearing cervical HPV infection. The data were produced by immunoSEQ multiplex PCR, yet TCRdb's version contains in-frame clones alone and is incomplete. This sample contains over 25,000 clones. The specimen sequenced was blood buffy coat. These receptors were taken from a woman between 18 and 70 years old with a cervical HPV16 infection that either progressed to CIN3+ or cleared (not recorded which).

As to this clone: Read data end 3 residues before the CDR3 end; the end is taken from the germline J gene. This sequence joins TRBV30 and TRBJ2-2, with 7 bases that match TRBD2. Per germline, CDR1 GTSNPN and CDR2 SVGIG (reference sequence). V shed 2 bases and J 7 bases; nucleotides not matched to a gene: 13. The CDR3 consists of 16 residues. CDR3 DNA (partial): TGTGCCTGGAGTACCAGACCGGCGGGAGTGGTCGGGGAG. Its protein product is CAWSTRPAGVVGE. The full CDR3 reads CAWSTRPAGVVGELFF.

Worth noting for this clone: The read ends 3 residues before the CDR3 terminus; that terminus is restored from the germline J gene. This chain uses TRBV20-1 with TRBJ2-1; 8 bases fit TRBD2. Trimming took 4 bases from V and 0 from J; bases not matched to a gene: 5. The CDR3 length is 15 residues. CDR1 is DFQATT and CDR2 is SNEGSKA in the germline V gene (reference sequence). The CDR3 spells CSAKIAGSSYNEQFF. Partial CDR3 DNA: TGCAGTGCTAAAATAGCGGGGAGCTCCTACAATGAG.

Turning to this clone: The read ends 3 residues shy of where the CDR3 ends; the end is completed using the germline J gene. V usage is TRBV20-1 and J usage is TRBJ1-2; weak D call: TRBD1 (6 bases). The CDR3 spans 11 residues. Trimming stripped 4 bases from V and 3 bases from J, with 6 bases between. In germline, CDR1 is DFQATT, CDR2 SNEGSKA (reference sequence). CDR3 region: CSATGDYGYTF. The part of the CDR3 DNA that was read is TGCAGTGCTACAGGGGACTATGGC.

CDR3 bases read: TGTGCCAGCTCACAGTCGGGGGAGGAAAAA. Translating gives CASSQSGEEK. The whole CDR3 protein reads CASSQSGEEKLFF. The rearrangement joins TRBV18 to TRBJ1-4; a weak D match, TRBD1 (5 bases). The CDR3 end is not reached by the read, which stops 3 residues before it; the germline J gene fills it in. The germline V gene has CDR1 KGHSH and CDR2 LQKENI. V shed 4 bases and J shed 8 bases, with 11 bases lying between them. The CDR3 consists of 13 residues.

In regard to this clone: The read terminates 3 residues ahead of where the CDR3 ends, so the germline J gene completes it. The chain has TRBV30 and TRBJ2-1; D is perhaps TRBD2 (6 bases). Germline loops: CDR1 GTSNPN, CDR2 SVGIG (reference sequence). Between the trimmed V and J ends, which lost 4 bases and 7 bases, there was a span of 38 bases. The CDR3 totals 21 residues. The sequenced CDR3 bases are TGTGCCTGGAACTCCCCGAGGCATGGGGTCGATAATCCGGGAGAGGGGAATGAG. Its protein product is CAWNSPRHGVDNPGEGNE. The CDR3 reads in full as CAWNSPRHGVDNPGEGNEQFF.

With respect to this clone: Read coverage stops 3 residues before the CDR3 terminus; the germline J gene supplies the remainder. This chain uses TRBV5-1 with TRBJ2-7; 7 bases are a match to TRBD2. Germline lookup yields CDR1 SGHRS and CDR2 YFSETQ. The ends lost 4 bases at V and 5 bases at J; junction bases unmatched: 6. CDR3 length equals 13 residues. The DNA read from the CDR3 is TGCGCCAGCAGCCCCGGGACTACCGACGAG. Translation: CASSPGTTDE. The entire CDR3 protein reads CASSPGTTDEQYF.

Comments on this clone: Sequencing ends 3 residues short of the CDR3 end; the germline J gene provides the rest. The sample carries other DNA sequences with the same CDR3. The V gene is TRBV7-6, the J gene TRBJ2-2; TRBD2 agrees at 9 bases. The CDR3 extends over 17 amino acids. V was pared by 0 bases and J by 2 bases, with 4 bases of the junction left unmatched. CDR1 and CDR2 (germline): SGHVS, FNYEAQ. Here the CDR3 reads CASSLASAGGNTGELFF. The CDR3 bases that were read are TGTGCCAGCAGCTTAGCCTCAGCGGGAGGAAACACCGGGGAG. Full variable domain (missing parts from reference TRBV7-6 and TRBJ2-2): GAGVSQSPRYKVTKRGQDVALRCDPISGHVSLYWYRQALGQGPEFLTYFNYEAQQDKSGLPNDRFSAERPEGSISTLTIQRTEQRDSAMYRCASSLASAGGNTGELFFGEGSRLTVL.

A note on this clone: The CDR3 end falls 3 residues outside the read, so it is completed with the germline J gene. This sequence joins TRBV20-1 and TRBJ1-4; D is possibly TRBD1 (5 bases). Trimming took off 1 base at V and 8 bases at J, with 11 bases between the two ends. Germline loops: CDR1 DFQATT, CDR2 SNEGSKA (reference sequence). This CDR3 has 13 amino acids. The CDR3 sequence: CSARAQEWEKLFF. The DNA read from the CDR3 is TGCAGTGCTAGAGCACAGGAGTGGGAAAAA.

On this clone: Coverage ceases 3 residues before the CDR3 finishes, and the germline J gene fills in the end. V is TRBV2 and J is TRBJ2-1, with 9 bases that match TRBD2. The CDR3 has 13 residues. V was pared by 6 bases and J by 5 bases, with 2 bases of the junction left unmatched. From germline, CDR1 is SNHLY and CDR2 FYNNEI. Partial CDR3 DNA: TGTGCCAGCAGGGCGGGAGGGAACAATGAG. This encodes CASRAGGNNE. From start to end, the CDR3 is CASRAGGNNEQFF.

Regarding this clone: The read is 3 residues too short to cover the CDR3 end, so that end is filled in from the germline J gene. V gene TRBV7-9 combines with J gene TRBJ2-2; no definite D call. Germline V gives CDR1 SEHNR, CDR2 FQNEAQ (reference sequence). This CDR3 region has 12 residues. The CDR3 reads CASSFRPEPLFF. Incomplete CDR3 DNA: TGTGCCAGCAGCTTCCGCCCTGAGCCG.

Regarding this clone: The read terminates 3 residues ahead of where the CDR3 ends, so the germline J gene completes it. This sequence joins TRBV20-1 and TRBJ2-3; TRBD1 might be the D (8 bases). CDR1 and CDR2 (germline): DFQATT, SNEGSKA (reference sequence). Trimming stripped 5 bases from V and 8 bases from J, with 20 bases between. The CDR3 runs to 14 residues. CDR3 amino acids: CSAYRGGTSGTQYF. The sequenced CDR3 bases are TGCAGTGCTTACAGGGGGGGGACCTCCGGTACG.

Worth noting for this clone: Coverage ceases 3 residues before the CDR3 finishes, and the germline J gene fills in the end. This chain joins TRBV7-9 and TRBJ2-2, with 8 bases identical to TRBD1. This CDR3 comprises 15 residues. CDR1 and CDR2 (germline): SEHNR, FQNEAQ (reference sequence). With 7 bases clipped from V and 1 base from J, the junction kept 5 bases outside the gene matches. The CDR3 region is CASTSGQVNTGELFF. The sequenced part of the CDR3 DNA is TGTGCCAGCACCTCGGGACAGGTGAACACCGGGGAG.

Comment on this clone: The read is 3 residues too short to cover the CDR3 end, so that end is filled in from the germline J gene. The chain is built from TRBV11-1 and TRBJ2-5; D remains unclear. Looked up from germline, CDR1 is SGHAT and CDR2 is FQDESV (reference sequence). The V and J ends lost 5 bases and 5 bases respectively, with 12 bases between them. This CDR3 has 13 residues. Here the CDR3 reads CASSPTVLETQYF. CDR3 bases read: TGTGCCAGCAGCCCTACAGTTCTGGAGACC.

The DNA read from the CDR3 is TGTGCCAGCAGCCTAGGGAGGGCCAATGAG. As protein: CASSLGRANE. The complete CDR3 reads CASSLGRANEQFF. This chain connects TRBV7-7 to TRBJ2-1; 7 nucleotides line up with TRBD2. The read ends 3 residues early relative to the CDR3; the germline J gene fills the gap. The V segment lost 5 bases and the J segment 6 bases; nucleotides outside the gene matches: 4. Per germline, CDR1 SSHAT and CDR2 FNYEAQ (reference sequence). CDR3 length equals 13 residues.

A note on this clone: The read terminates 3 residues before the CDR3 end, so the remaining end is supplied by the germline J gene. The chain links TRBV20-1 to TRBJ1-4, with 8 positions matching TRBD1. Germline values: CDR1 DFQATT, CDR2 SNEGSKA (reference sequence). The ends lost 1 base at V and 10 bases at J; junction bases unmatched: 20. CDR3 length: 18 residues. The sequenced CDR3 bases are TGCAGTGCTAGAGCCCCACCGACAGGGGAGGTTGGGGCGGTAAAA. Protein sequence: CSARAPPTGEVGAVK. The whole CDR3 sequence reads CSARAPPTGEVGAVKLFF.

With respect to this clone: The CDR3 end falls 3 residues outside the read, so it is completed with the germline J gene. The rearrangement links TRBV12-5 to TRBJ2-1; D might be TRBD2 (5 bases). Germline V lookup: CDR1 LGHNT, CDR2 FRNRAP. The CDR3 is 12 amino acids. Trimming took 3 bases from V and 9 from J, leaving 9 bases between them. The CDR3 DNA, read in part, is TGTGCTAGTGGTTTTGAGGGCGCTGAG. Its protein product is CASGFEGAE. Given in full, the CDR3 is CASGFEGAEQFF.

Turning to this clone: The read halts 3 residues ahead of the CDR3 end, with the missing end drawn from the germline J gene. The V call is TRBV5-1, the J call TRBJ2-3, with 10 nucleotides matching TRBD1. CDR3 length equals 13 residues. Germline CDR1 is SGHRS and CDR2 is YFSETQ. CDR3 bases read: TGCGCCAGCAGCTTCGGGACAGGGGACACG. It specifies CASSFGTGDT. The full CDR3 protein is CASSFGTGDTQYF.

Points on this clone: The missing CDR3 end, 3 residues past where the read stops, is filled in from the germline J gene. V gene TRBV5-5 combines with J gene TRBJ2-2; 13 positions match TRBD2. The germline gives CDR1 SGHKS, CDR2 YYEKEE (reference sequence). CDR3 length equals 15 residues. Germline trimming cut 2 bases from V and 6 bases from J; bases unmatched to any gene: 1. The CDR3 here is CASSFGLAGAGELFF. Incomplete CDR3 DNA: TGTGCCAGCAGCTTTGGACTAGCGGGAGCCGGGGAG.

In the case of this clone: Its ends do not fully match the called genes, so a read error is possible. Read sequence stops 3 residues before the CDR3 end, and the germline J gene provides the missing end. The identical CDR3 is also encoded by other nucleotide sequences in the sample. This sequence joins TRBV5-1 and TRBJ1-3; no definite D call. This CDR3 comprises 13 residues. Germline loops: CDR1 SGHRS, CDR2 YFSETQ. The sequenced CDR3 bases are TGCGCCAGCAGGGACTCCTCTGGAAACACG. Residues: CASRDSSGNT. The entire CDR3 sequence reads CASRDSSGNTIYF.

Comment on this clone: The sequenced fragment ends 3 residues before the CDR3 boundary, so the rest is inferred from the germline J gene. The chain carries TRBV5-1 and TRBJ2-7; 9 nucleotides line up with TRBD1. V dropped 1 base and J dropped 3; count of bases not matched to a gene: 17. CDR3 length: 19 amino acids. The V gene's germline CDR1 is SGHRS and CDR2 YFSETQ. CDR3 protein: CASSLYSGTGPQRDYEQYF. Incomplete CDR3 DNA: TGCGCCAGCAGCTTGTATTCCGGGACAGGGCCTCAAAGGGACTACGAG.

Note on this clone: With the read ending 3 residues before the CDR3 end, the germline J gene is used to fill in that end. The rearrangement joins TRBV30 to TRBJ2-3, with D perhaps matching TRBD1 (5 bases). Germline lookup yields CDR1 GTSNPN and CDR2 SVGIG (reference sequence). The CDR3 is made up of 13 amino acids. The CDR3 region is CAWSAAGQETQYF. The CDR3 DNA, read in part, is TGTGCCTGGAGTGCGGCAGGACAAGAGACG.

A word on this clone: Read sequence stops 3 residues before the CDR3 end, and the germline J gene provides the missing end. This rearrangement joins TRBV5-1 to TRBJ2-2; 7 bases match TRBD2. The junction had 5 bases not matched to a gene; V was cut back by 6 bases and J by 0 bases. The CDR3 covers 15 residues. Germline V gives CDR1 SGHRS, CDR2 YFSETQ. CDR3 DNA (partial): TGCGCCAGCACCCTTAGCGGGTCGAACACCGGGGAG. It codes for CASTLSGSNTGE. The entire CDR3 protein reads CASTLSGSNTGELFF.

With regard to this clone: The CDR3 end lies 3 residues beyond the end of the read and is filled in from the germline J gene. This chain connects TRBV30 to TRBJ1-6; a weak D match, TRBD1 (6 bases). The V gene lost 3 bases and the J gene lost 10 bases, with 19 bases spanning the gap. Looked up from germline, CDR1 is GTSNPN and CDR2 is SVGIG (reference sequence). The CDR3 has 15 amino acids. Incomplete CDR3 DNA: TGTGCCTGGAGGCAACAGGGCGGTCGTAACTCACCC. Residues: CAWRQQGGRNSP. The full CDR3 protein is CAWRQQGGRNSPLHF.